The count of the clone carrying this TCR beta chain is one. Its target is unknown. The junction departs from the called germline gene at one end, perhaps through a read error. Use of 60 Vbeta and 13 Jbeta primers characterized the PCR. The protocol was immunoSEQ multiplex PCR, while the TCRdb copy is restricted to in-frame clones and leaves out a portion. The data show about 160,000 clones, less than 80% seen once. This specimen belongs to a study of cytomegalovirus exposure and HLA in healthy donors. As for the study in general: HLA-typed donors were the source of around 85 million unique TCRs held in an early data release.

The CDR3 has 13 amino acids. CDR1 is MNHNS, CDR2 SASEGT, per germline. Broader study findings: Earlier results showed most TCR beta V segments being productive about 87% or about 30% of the time.

The specimen sequenced was PBMCs. The sequence came from a middle-aged man in good health and CMV-seronegative. The chain recombines TRBV6-1 with TRBJ1-5; maybe TRBD1 (6 bases). Written as DNA, the CDR3 is TGTGCCAGCAGTGAGCAAGCGGGGGCGACACCCGGTTTT. Encoded protein: CASSEQAGATPGF.